Listed below are T cell receptor beta chains from one sample, sequenced in a study of cytomegalovirus exposure and HLA in healthy donors. Clones were sequenced by immunoSEQ multiplex PCR, and TCRdb holds only the in-frame ones, with some missing. The data hold about 140,000 clones, with 70% to 75% observed a single time. Sequencing was performed on PBMCs. The receptors here all came from a woman aged 40 to 55 in good health and CMV-seronegative. Each CDR3 is given with its conserved first and last residue. A D gene is named only where the DNA matches it firmly. Clone size, where shown, is once, few, many, or a class for clones that have expanded.

cdr3_nt cdr3_aa clone_size d_call j_call v_call
TGTGCCAGCAGCTTTAGACTAGCGGGGGCCTACGAGCAGTACTTC CASSFRLAGAYEQYF NA TRBD2 TRBJ2-7 TRBV13
TGTGCCAGCAGCTTGGCCAGGCCCCCAAATGAGCAGTTCTTC CASSLARPPNEQFF few NA TRBJ2-1 TRBV5-6
TGTGCCAGCAGCGCGCGAACAAGCCAGGGGTATCGTAATTTCTACGAGCAGTACTTC CASSARTSQGYRNFYEQYF once NA TRBJ2-7 TRBV11-2
TGTGCCAGCAGTACAGAGACGAGTGGCTCCTATAATTCACCCCTCCACTTT CASSTETSGSYNSPLHF NA NA TRBJ1-6 TRBV28
TGTGCCAGCAGTCAGATCTCCCTAGCACCAGATACGCAGTATTTT CASSQISLAPDTQYF NA NA TRBJ2-3 TRBV7-9
TGTGCCACCCCAGACTCCACGGGAATCACCATATATTTT CATPDSTGITIYF NA NA TRBJ1-3 TRBV19
TGTGCCAGCAGCTATGGACAGGGGAATGAAAAACTGTTTTTT CASSYGQGNEKLFF NA TRBD1 TRBJ1-4 TRBV7-9
TGTGCCAGTAGGGGACTAGCGGGTGCCGACAATGAGCAGTTCTTC CASRGLAGADNEQFF NA TRBD2 TRBJ2-1 TRBV19
TGTGCCAGCTCACCACGTATACAGGGAGGGACCACTGAAGCTTTCTTT CASSPRIQGGTTEAFF NA NA TRBJ1-1 TRBV18
TGCGCCAGCAGCCAAGACCTAGGCGGGGGAGGGTATGAGCAGTTCTTC CASSQDLGGGGYEQFF NA TRBD2 TRBJ2-1 TRBV4-1
TGCGCCAGCAGCCCGGGACAGGGGGCCGGGGGCGGTGCGCAGTATTTT CASSPGQGAGGGAQYF once TRBD1 TRBJ2-3 TRBV5-1
TGCGCCAGCAGCCAAGAACTCCTGGGGGGTCAGCCCCAGCATTTT CASSQELLGGQPQHF NA NA TRBJ1-5 TRBV4-1
TGTGCCAGCAGTTCGCTATTGTCAAACAGGTACTTC CASSSLLSNRYF many NA TRBJ2-7 TRBV5-6
TGTGCCAGCAGCGCCGGGACTGTGTCCCCAGAGACCCAGTACTTC CASSAGTVSPETQYF NA NA TRBJ2-5 TRBV9
TGTGCCATCAGTGACCCCGCGTTGAGCCTAGAGGGGGCAGATACGCAGTATTTT CAISDPALSLEGADTQYF NA NA TRBJ2-3 TRBV10-3
TGTTCCAGCAGCTTAGGGACAGGGACGAGTAGCAATGAAAAACTGTTTTTT CSSSLGTGTSSNEKLFF once TRBD1 TRBJ1-4 TRBV7-9
TGTGCTAGTGGCACCCAAAGGACTAGCGGGGGCACCGGGGAGCTGTTTTTT CASGTQRTSGGTGELFF NA TRBD2 TRBJ2-2 TRBV12-5
TGTGCCAGCATCACTACTTCCGGGACATCCACTGAAGCTTTCTTT CASITTSGTSTEAFF few NA TRBJ1-1 TRBV6-1
TGTGCCAGCAGCTTAAGACAGGGTAAAAACAATGAGCAGTTCTTC CASSLRQGKNNEQFF few TRBD1 TRBJ2-1 TRBV5-6
TGTGCCAGCAGTCCCAGAGGTGATCAGCCCCAGCATTTT CASSPRGDQPQHF few NA TRBJ1-5 TRBV2
TGTGCCAGTAGCTCCGGACCCGGCGGGGACACTGAAGCTTTCTTT CASSSGPGGDTEAFF once NA TRBJ1-1 TRBV19
TGTGCCAGCAGCTTCCGAGGGGGCCACGGGGAGCTGTTTTTT CASSFRGGHGELFF NA TRBD1 TRBJ2-2 TRBV7-9
TGTGCCAGCAGCTTGACGGACAGGGGAGAGGGGAACACTGAAGCTTTCTTT CASSLTDRGEGNTEAFF NA TRBD1 TRBJ1-1 TRBV11-2
TGTGCCAGCAGCGCGGGGGAATATTATAATTCACCCCTCCACTTT CASSAGEYYNSPLHF NA NA TRBJ1-6 TRBV9
TGCGCCAGCAGCCGTTATCAGGGGGCAGGAGAAAAACTGTTTTTT CASSRYQGAGEKLFF NA TRBD1 TRBJ1-4 TRBV4-1
TGTGCCAGCAGCTTAGGCGGCAGGGGATTTGCTAATGAAAAACTGTTTTTT CASSLGGRGFANEKLFF NA NA TRBJ1-4 TRBV7-2